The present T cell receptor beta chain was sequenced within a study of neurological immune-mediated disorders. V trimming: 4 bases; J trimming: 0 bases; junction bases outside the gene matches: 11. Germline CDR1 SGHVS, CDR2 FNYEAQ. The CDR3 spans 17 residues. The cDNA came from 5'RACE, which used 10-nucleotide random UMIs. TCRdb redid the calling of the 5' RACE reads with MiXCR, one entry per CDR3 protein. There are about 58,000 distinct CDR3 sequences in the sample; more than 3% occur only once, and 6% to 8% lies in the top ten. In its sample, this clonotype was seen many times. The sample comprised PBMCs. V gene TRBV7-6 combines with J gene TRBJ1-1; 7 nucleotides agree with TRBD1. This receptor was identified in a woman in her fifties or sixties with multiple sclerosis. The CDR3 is CASSSTLTGQLNTEAFF. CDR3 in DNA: TGTGCCAGCAGCTCGACACTAACGGGACAGCTGAACACTGAAGCTTTCTTT.